What follows are 31 T cell receptor beta chains derived from one specimen sequenced in a study of Ad26.COV2.S vaccination and SARS-CoV-2 variants. The table came from immunoSEQ multiplex PCR; TCRdb's copy has only in-frame clones and leaves some out. The table records over 110,000 clones, about nine tenths of them present only once. The sequencing used peripheral blood, collected after recovery from COVID-19. The source is a human donor who had recovered from COVID-19.

In nucleotides, the CDR3 is TGTGCCAGCAGCCAGGGGGGGAGATACTACAATGAGCAGTTCTTC. This gives the protein CASSQGGRYYNEQFF. J is TRBJ2-1 and V is TRBV14; TRBD2 matches at 7 bases. The V gene's germline CDR1 is SGHDN and CDR2 FVKESK. The ends lost 3 bases at V and 3 bases at J; junction bases unmatched: 5. CDR3 length equals 15 residues.

V gene TRBV19 combines with J gene TRBJ2-2, with TRBD1 matching 8 bases. Germline V gene lookup returns CDR1 LNHDA and CDR2 SQIVND (reference sequence). Trimming cost V 5 bases and J 4 bases; bases outside gene matches: 3. The CDR3 has 14 residues. CDR3 in amino acids: CASSAGTGTGELFF. In DNA, the CDR3 is TGTGCCAGTAGTGCCGGGACAGGCACCGGGGAGCTGTTTTTT.

The chain is built from TRBV5-1 and TRBJ1-1, with D perhaps TRBD1 (6 bases). V gave up 4 bases and J gave up 3 bases, with 16 bases separating them. The CDR3 consists of 15 residues. Germline values: CDR1 SGHRS, CDR2 YFSETQ. The CDR3 spells CASSPPWGLDTEAFF. CDR3 DNA: TGCGCCAGCAGCCCTCCGTGGGGGCTGGACACTGAAGCTTTCTTT.

The chain carries TRBV28 and TRBJ1-2; 7 bases agree with TRBD1. Germline V gene sequence: CDR1 MDHEN, CDR2 SYDVKM. V gave up 6 bases and J gave up 3 bases; unmatched junction bases: 7. This CDR3 is built from 14 residues. In nucleotides, the CDR3 is TGTGCCAGCAGCGCAGGGGGGGCTCACTATGGCTACACCTTC. Its translation is CASSAGGAHYGYTF.

V usage is TRBV7-6 and J usage is TRBJ2-7, with D hard to call. CDR1 and CDR2 (germline): SGHVS, FNYEAQ. CDR3 length: 15 residues. V was trimmed by 4 bases and J by 3 bases, leaving 16 bases between them. Here the CDR3 DNA reads TGTGCCAGCAGCTCTCCCTGCAAGACGGTCTACGAGCAGTACTTC. Its protein is CASSSPCKTVYEQYF.

A note on this clone: The sample carries other DNA sequences with the same CDR3. The chain recombines TRBV9 with TRBJ1-5; no firm D call. Germline CDR1 is SGDLS and CDR2 is YYNGEE. V was clipped by 2 bases and J by 0 bases, with 3 bases between them. The CDR3 sequence is 13 residues long. CDR3 protein: CASSVGSNQPQHF. Written as DNA, the CDR3 is TGTGCCAGCAGCGTGGGTAGCAATCAGCCCCAGCATTTT.

As for this clone: Other DNA variants within this sample encode the same CDR3. CDR3 sequence reads: CASSQDRTHEQYF. The CDR3 DNA reads as TGCGCCAGCAGCCAAGACAGGACCCACGAGCAGTACTTC. The chain uses TRBV4-3 and TRBJ2-7; D unresolved. CDR3 length: 13 amino acids. V was cut by 0 bases and J by 5 bases, with 8 bases left in between. The germline CDR1 and CDR2 sequences are LGHNA and YSLEER.

V and J are TRBV6-2 or TRBV6-3 and TRBJ1-3; D call uncertain. This CDR3 contains 13 residues. The germline V gene has CDR1 MNHEY and CDR2 SVGEGT. Trimming took 2 bases from V and 3 from J, leaving 5 bases between them. Here the CDR3 reads CASSYGIGNTIYF. CDR3 in DNA: TGTGCCAGCAGTTACGGGATTGGAAACACCATATATTTT.

This chain connects TRBV19 to TRBJ1-5, with 7 bases identical to TRBD1. In germline, CDR1 is LNHDA, CDR2 SQIVND (reference sequence). This CDR3 is 15 amino acids long. Losses at the gene ends were 3 bases for V and 4 bases for J; bases not matched to a gene: 6. The CDR3 region is CASSIPGQLNQPQHF. Written as DNA, the CDR3 is TGTGCCAGTAGTATCCCGGGACAGCTTAATCAGCCCCAGCATTTT.

V usage is TRBV2 and J usage is TRBJ2-7; 8 bases are shared with TRBD1. The CDR3 runs to 13 residues. Germline-derived CDR1 and CDR2 are SNHLY and FYNNEI. The J segment lost 0 bases and the V segment lost 8 bases, leaving 3 bases of the junction unmatched. This CDR3 reads CASLDRGSYEQYF. For the CDR3, the DNA is TGTGCCAGCCTCGACAGGGGCTCCTACGAGCAGTACTTC. The variable domain in full, completed from reference TRBV2 and TRBJ2-7, reads EPEVTQTPSHQVTQMGQEVILRCVPISNHLYFYWYRQILGQKVEFLVSFYNNEISEKSEIFDDQFSVERPDGSNFTLKIRSTKLEDSAMYFCASLDRGSYEQYFGPGTRLTVT.

A single count supports this clone. In DNA, the CDR3 is TGTGCCAGCAGTTACTCAGATACGCAGTATTTT. Its protein product is CASSYSDTQYF. The gene calls are TRBV6-2 or TRBV6-3 and TRBJ2-3, with unresolved D. CDR1 MNHEY and CDR2 SVGEGT come from the germline V gene. Trimming took 0 bases from V and 5 from J, leaving 0 bases between them. CDR3 length equals 11 residues.

The chain has TRBV6-5 and TRBJ2-3; unclear D gene. The CDR3 is 12 amino acids. The V end lost 0 bases, the J end lost 6 bases, and 4 bases lay between the germline ends. The germline gives CDR1 MNHEY, CDR2 SVGAGI. CDR3 residues: CASSYSGDTQYF. The CDR3, as DNA: TGTGCCAGCAGTTACTCTGGCGATACGCAGTATTTT.

The V and J genes are TRBV7-2 and TRBJ2-5; 11 nucleotides agree with TRBD2. The ends lost 1 base at V and 5 bases at J; junction bases unmatched: 3. The CDR3 contains 15 residues. Germline lookup yields CDR1 SGHTA and CDR2 FQGNSA. CDR3 DNA sequence: TGTGCCAGCAGCTTAGTACTAGCGGGGGCGGAGACCCAGTACTTC. Protein product: CASSLVLAGAETQYF.

This chain links TRBV5-1 with TRBJ1-1; D perhaps matches TRBD1 (6 bases). Between the trimmed V and J ends, which lost 3 bases and 4 bases, there was a span of 16 bases. Germline CDR1 SGHRS, CDR2 YFSETQ. The CDR3 is 15 residues long. CDR3 protein: CASSWGHQGGTEAFF. CDR3 bases: TGCGCCAGCAGCTGGGGCCATCAAGGGGGCACTGAAGCTTTCTTT.

This chain joins TRBV5-6 and TRBJ2-7; D might be TRBD1 or TRBD2, each matching 6 bases. The CDR3 covers 13 residues. The germline gives CDR1 SGHDT, CDR2 YYEEEE. With 6 bases removed from V and 4 bases from J, the gap between germline ends came to 14 bases. The CDR3, as DNA: TGTGCCAGCAACGAGGGGGGCCTGTACGAGCAGTACTTC. It yields the protein CASNEGGLYEQYF.

The chain uses TRBV6-5 and TRBJ1-6, with 8 bases identical to TRBD1. CDR1 and CDR2 (germline): MNHEY, SVGAGI. With 4 bases clipped from V and 7 bases from J, the junction kept 6 bases outside the gene matches. CDR3 length equals 15 residues. DNA for the CDR3: TGTGCCAGCAGTTCAAACCGACAGGGGAATTCACCCCTCCACTTT. Protein product: CASSSNRQGNSPLHF.

This clone was seen a handful of times. The rearrangement joins TRBV28 to TRBJ2-2; D is possibly TRBD1 or TRBD2 (5 bases each). The germline V gene encodes CDR1 MDHEN and CDR2 SYDVKM. Trimming removed 5 bases at V and 7 bases at J, with 17 bases between. This CDR3 is built from 15 residues. CDR3 sequence: CASSPGTGYGGELFF. The DNA of the CDR3 is TGTGCCAGCAGTCCGGGGACGGGATATGGCGGGGAGCTGTTTTTT. Drawing the rest from reference TRBV28 and TRBJ2-2, the complete variable domain is DVKVTQSSRYLVKRTGEKVFLECVQDMDHENMFWYRQDPGLGLRLIYFSYDVKMKEKGDIPEGYSVSREKKERFSLILESASTNQTSMYLCASSPGTGYGGELFFGEGSRLTVL.

This clone showed up just once. V usage is TRBV11-2 and J usage is TRBJ2-7; tentative D call: TRBD1 (5 bases). Between the trimmed V and J ends, which lost 0 bases and 3 bases, there was a span of 15 bases. The CDR3 runs to 16 residues. The germline gives CDR1 SGHAT, CDR2 FQNNGV. CDR3 sequence (DNA): TGTGCCAGCAGCTTAGATCGGTTCCAGGGTTACTACGAGCAGTACTTC. The encoded protein is CASSLDRFQGYYEQYF.

The chain combines TRBV7-2 with TRBJ1-2; a weak D match, TRBD1 (5 bases). Germline V gene sequence: CDR1 SGHTA, CDR2 FQGNSA. The CDR3 sequence is 15 residues long. Trimming pared 5 bases from V and 3 bases from J, leaving 16 bases between. This CDR3 is CASSLHTGGDYGYTF. CDR3 nucleotides: TGTGCCAGCAGCCTCCACACAGGCGGGGACTATGGCTACACCTTC. Full variable domain (outside the CDR3, taken from reference TRBV7-2 and TRBJ1-2): GAGVSQSPSNKVTEKGKDVELRCDPISGHTALYWYRQSLGQGLEFLIYFQGNSAPDKSGLPSDRFSAERTGGSVSTLTIQRTQQEDSAVYLCASSLHTGGDYGYTFGSGTRLTVV.

The chain is built from TRBV27 and TRBJ2-7; 12 bases align to TRBD2. Losses at the gene ends were 3 bases for V and 5 bases for J; bases not matched to a gene: 8. This CDR3 spans 16 amino acids. Germline lookup yields CDR1 MNHEY and CDR2 SMNVEV (reference sequence). CDR3 sequence reads: CASSFTSGGKVHEQYF. The CDR3 nucleotides are TGTGCCAGCAGTTTTACTAGCGGGGGGAAGGTTCACGAGCAGTACTTC.

This clone was recorded once. This rearrangement joins TRBV4-2 to TRBJ1-5; D is possibly TRBD1 (5 bases). Per the germline V gene, CDR1 is LGHNA and CDR2 is YNFKEQ. Trimming pared 0 bases from V and 6 bases from J, leaving 6 bases between. The CDR3 has 13 amino acids. CDR3 loop: CASSQDGGQPQHF. The DNA for the CDR3 is TGTGCCAGCAGCCAAGATGGGGGTCAGCCCCAGCATTTT.

Of note for this clone: This CDR3 is also generated by other DNA sequences in the sample. V usage is TRBV19 and J usage is TRBJ1-1; tentative D call: TRBD1 (5 bases). V dropped 3 bases and J dropped 2 bases, with 7 bases sitting between them. This CDR3 is 13 amino acids long. Germline CDR1 reads LNHDA; CDR2 reads SQIVND (reference sequence). CDR3 sequence: CASSMTANTEAFF. CDR3 nucleotides: TGTGCCAGTAGTATGACAGCCAACACTGAAGCTTTCTTT. The full variable domain, with the rest looked up from reference TRBV19 and TRBJ1-1, is DGGITQSPKYLFRKEGQNVTLSCEQNLNHDAMYWYRQDPGQGLRLIYYSQIVNDFQKGDIAEGYSVSREKKESFPLTVTSAQKNPTAFYLCASSMTANTEAFFGQGTRLTVV.

This rearrangement joins TRBV3-1 (or the pseudogene TRBV3-2) to TRBJ1-2; unclear D gene. CDR1 and CDR2 (germline): LGHDT, YNNKEL (reference sequence). This CDR3 region has 14 residues. Trimming left V 1 base short and J 1 base short, with 7 bases between. The CDR3 coding sequence is TGTGCCAGCAGCCAAGTAGGTAGTAACTATGGCTACACCTTC. This encodes CASSQVGSNYGYTF.

The gene calls are TRBV9 and TRBJ1-3; D is unresolved. Germline CDR1 is SGDLS and CDR2 is YYNGEE. The length of the CDR3 is 16 residues. Deletions cut 0 bases from V and 0 bases from J, with 10 bases between. CDR3 DNA sequence: TGTGCCAGCAGCGTAGATCCCAGGCTCTCTGGAAACACCATATATTTT. Its translation is CASSVDPRLSGNTIYF.

This chain joins TRBV27 and TRBJ2-7; 7 nucleotides align to TRBD1. The length of the CDR3 is 15 residues. The V and J ends lost 1 base and 3 bases, in that order; junction bases with no gene match: 6. Germline CDR1 MNHEY, CDR2 SMNVEV (reference sequence). CDR3: CASSLWGQSNYEQYF. The CDR3 nucleotides are TGTGCCAGCAGTTTATGGGGACAGTCAAACTACGAGCAGTACTTC.

J is TRBJ2-1 and V is TRBV7-9, with D possibly matching TRBD2 (7 bases). Trimming stripped 6 bases from V and 5 bases from J, with 20 bases between. The CDR3 runs 16 residues. Germline-derived CDR1 and CDR2 are SEHNR and FQNEAQ (reference sequence). The CDR3 DNA is TGTGCCAGCAGATCCATACGGGGGGCTTTTGACAATGAGCAGTTCTTC. Translated, it gives CASRSIRGAFDNEQFF.

The V call is TRBV5-1, the J call TRBJ2-1; D unclear. Germline V gives CDR1 SGHRS, CDR2 YFSETQ. This CDR3 contains 12 residues. The V end was cut by 4 bases, the J end by 4 bases, with 6 bases between. CDR3 residues: CASSGGYNEQFF. The CDR3 DNA is TGCGCCAGCAGCGGCGGTTACAATGAGCAGTTCTTC.

The chain uses TRBV19 and TRBJ1-1, with a possible D match to TRBD1 (6 bases). Germline CDR1 is LNHDA and CDR2 is SQIVND (reference sequence). V lost 3 bases and J 2 bases, leaving 16 bases between the germline ends. This CDR3 is built from 16 residues. CDR3 amino acids: CASSIDTGPLNTEAFF. In DNA, the CDR3 is TGTGCCAGTAGTATCGACACAGGGCCCCTAAACACTGAAGCTTTCTTT.

The sample holds one count of this clone. The chain recombines TRBV27 with TRBJ2-2; TRBD1 aligns across 9 bases. The CDR3 is 16 residues long. Germline CDR1 and CDR2: MNHEY and SMNVEV (reference sequence). Trimming removed 5 bases from V and 0 bases from J; junction bases left unmatched: 4. For the CDR3, the DNA is TGTGCCAGCAGTCCCGGACAGGGGACGAACACCGGGGAGCTGTTTTTT. Protein sequence: CASSPGQGTNTGELFF.

The chain has TRBV5-4 and TRBJ1-1; 9 bases agree with TRBD1. CDR3 length equals 14 residues. With V trimmed by 0 bases and J by 5 bases, 2 bases remained unmatched. The germline CDR1 and CDR2 sequences are SGHNT and YYREEE (reference sequence). CDR3 amino acids: CASSLGTGETEAFF. CDR3 bases: TGTGCCAGCAGCTTGGGGACAGGGGAAACTGAAGCTTTCTTT.

The chain links TRBV3-1 (or the pseudogene TRBV3-2) to TRBJ2-7; D may be TRBD1 (6 bases). V shed 5 bases and J shed 4 bases, with 24 bases lying between them. Germline V CDR1 and CDR2: LGHDT, YNNKEL (reference sequence). CDR3 length: 17 amino acids. The CDR3, as DNA: TGTGCCAGCAGCTCCCAGGGGCCCGGCCACTCCACGTACGAGCAGTACTTC. Translated, it gives CASSSQGPGHSTYEQYF.